These 25 T cell receptor beta chains were sequenced from one sample in a study of cytomegalovirus exposure and HLA in healthy donors. PCR used 60 Vbeta primers and 13 Jbeta primers. Profiled with immunoSEQ multiplex PCR; TCRdb holds only in-frame clones, not every one. The table records about 170,000 clones, about 62% of them present only once. The sample consisted of PBMCs. The origin of the receptors is a middle-aged man in good health and CMV-seronegative.

V usage is TRBV7-2 and J usage is TRBJ1-5; D may be TRBD1 (5 bases). CDR3 size: 14 residues. Germline values: CDR1 SGHTA, CDR2 FQGNSA. Trimming removed 2 bases at V and 6 bases at J, with 11 bases between. CDR3 protein: CASSLQGPGQPQHF. The CDR3 DNA follows: TGTGCCAGCAGCTTACAGGGCCCGGGTCAGCCCCAGCATTTT.

In this sample, this clone turned up many times. V is TRBV5-1 and J is TRBJ1-4, with a tentative D call TRBD1 (5 bases). Germline CDR1 is SGHRS and CDR2 is YFSETQ. Trimming shortened V by 0 bases and J by 8 bases, and 14 bases separated the two germline ends. This CDR3 region has 15 residues. CDR3 nucleotide sequence: TGCGCCAGCAGCTTGGCTCCAGGGTCCCAAGAAAAACTGTTTTTT. It yields the protein CASSLAPGSQEKLFF.

V is TRBV11-1 and J is TRBJ2-7, with a possible D match to TRBD1 (6 bases). CDR1 SGHAT and CDR2 FQDESV come from the germline V gene (reference sequence). The CDR3 spans 14 residues. The V and J ends lost 4 bases and 2 bases respectively, with 12 bases between them. CDR3 protein: CASSSPYRAYEQYF. The CDR3 DNA reads TGTGCCAGCAGCTCGCCTTACAGGGCCTACGAGCAGTACTTC.

This rearrangement joins TRBV6-6 to TRBJ2-4; tentative D call: TRBD2 (6 bases). This CDR3 comprises 15 residues. Trimming removed 0 bases at V and 2 bases at J, with 8 bases between. The germline CDR1 and CDR2 sequences are MNHNY and SVGAGI (reference sequence). The CDR3 DNA is TGTGCCAGCAGTTACTCTAGCGGATCCAAAAACATTCAGTACTTC. Amino acid sequence: CASSYSSGSKNIQYF.

This chain connects TRBV7-2 to TRBJ2-4, with 14 bases lining up with TRBD2. V trimming: 3 bases; J trimming: 6 bases; junction bases outside the gene matches: 7. The germline gives CDR1 SGHTA, CDR2 FQGNSA. The CDR3 extends over 17 amino acids. CDR3 DNA sequence: TGTGCCAGCAGCTTCGGGACTAGCGGGGGCCTGGGAAACATTCAGTACTTC. This encodes CASSFGTSGGLGNIQYF.

The J gene is TRBJ1-4, the V gene TRBV19; TRBD1 matches at 10 bases. The CDR3 runs to 15 residues. V trimming: 10 bases; J trimming: 0 bases; junction bases outside the gene matches: 5. CDR1 and CDR2 (germline): LNHDA, SQIVND (reference sequence). CDR3 DNA: TGTGCCACCCGGGACAGGGGACCAACTAATGAAAAACTGTTTTTT. Translation gives CATRDRGPTNEKLFF.

The rearrangement uses TRBV28 and TRBJ2-7, with D possibly TRBD2 on 6 matching bases. The germline V and J ends were trimmed by 6 bases and 5 bases, with 14 bases remaining between them. The CDR3 has 13 amino acids. Germline V gene data show CDR1 as MDHEN and CDR2 as SYDVKM. The CDR3 coding sequence is TGTGCCAGCAGCCCCGCGGGGTTCGACGAGCAGTACTTC. Amino acid sequence: CASSPAGFDEQYF. Combining the CDR3 with reference TRBV28 and TRBJ2-7 gives the whole variable domain DVKVTQSSRYLVKRTGEKVFLECVQDMDHENMFWYRQDPGLGLRLIYFSYDVKMKEKGDIPEGYSVSREKKERFSLILESASTNQTSMYLCASSPAGFDEQYFGPGTRLTVT.

The V gene is TRBV4-1, the J gene TRBJ2-7; D call uncertain. Germline values: CDR1 MGHRA, CDR2 YSYEKL. The CDR3 length is 13 residues. The V gene lost 0 bases and the J gene lost 4 bases, with 7 bases spanning the gap. The chain's CDR3 is CASSQDGGYEQYF. The CDR3 coding sequence is TGCGCCAGCAGCCAAGATGGCGGTTACGAGCAGTACTTC.

The chain is built from TRBV5-1 and TRBJ1-2; 7 nucleotides line up with TRBD1. Germline values: CDR1 SGHRS, CDR2 YFSETQ. CDR3 length: 14 residues. With 2 bases clipped from V and 2 bases from J, the junction kept 3 bases outside the gene matches. CDR3 nucleotides: TGCGCCAGCAGCTTCTACAGGGGAAACTATGGCTACACCTTC. Its protein product is CASSFYRGNYGYTF. The whole variable domain, remainder taken from reference TRBV5-1 and TRBJ1-2, is KAGVTQTPRYLIKTRGQQVTLSCSPISGHRSVSWYQQTPGQGLQFLFEYFSETQRNKGNFPGRFSGRQFSNSRSEMNVSTLELGDSALYLCASSFYRGNYGYTFGSGTRLTVV.

This clone appeared a single time. The rearrangement uses TRBV5-4 and TRBJ2-2, with D possibly matching TRBD1 (6 bases). The CDR3 loop spans 15 amino acids. Germline V gives CDR1 SGHNT, CDR2 YYREEE (reference sequence). Trimming took off 0 bases at V and 5 bases at J, with 11 bases between the two ends. CDR3 sequence: CASSLARRGTGELFF. In DNA form, the CDR3 reads TGTGCCAGCAGCTTGGCCCGCAGGGGTACCGGGGAGCTGTTTTTT. Together with reference TRBV5-4 and TRBJ2-2, the CDR3 gives the full variable domain: ETGVTQSPTHLIKTRGQQVTLRCSSQSGHNTVSWYQQALGQGPQFIFQYYREEENGRGNFPPRFSGLQFPNYSSELNVNALELDDSALYLCASSLARRGTGELFFGEGSRLTVL.

This clone has a handful of counts. The CDR3, as DNA: TGTGCCAGCAGCGTTGCGGCCACCGGGGAGCTGTTTTTT. Translation: CASSVAATGELFF. The rearrangement joins TRBV5-5 to TRBJ2-2; D remains ambiguous. V was cut by 4 bases and J by 4 bases, with 8 bases left in between. The CDR3 sequence is 13 residues long. Looked up from germline, CDR1 is SGHKS and CDR2 is YYEKEE (reference sequence).

The chain combines TRBV30 with TRBJ1-2, with D tentatively TRBD1 (5 bases). V was trimmed by 4 bases and J by 4 bases, leaving 10 bases between them. Germline assignment: CDR1 GTSNPN and CDR2 SVGIG (reference sequence). The CDR3 is made up of 12 amino acids. The DNA for the CDR3 is TGTGCCTGGACACCGGGGGGCTATGGCTACACCTTC. Translating gives CAWTPGGYGYTF.

The chain employs TRBV28 and TRBJ2-5; TRBD2 might be the D (5 bases). Germline CDR1 and CDR2: MDHEN and SYDVKM. V lost 2 bases and J 5 bases, leaving 18 bases between the germline ends. This CDR3 has 16 amino acids. CDR3 protein: CASSLIGGSLRETQYF. CDR3 sequence (DNA): TGTGCCAGCAGTTTAATTGGCGGGTCTCTTCGGGAGACCCAGTACTTC.

The genes are TRBV11-2 and TRBJ2-7, with unresolved D. CDR1 is SGHAT and CDR2 is FQNNGV in the germline V gene. V was trimmed by 2 bases and J by 3 bases, leaving 8 bases between them. The CDR3 extends over 13 amino acids. CDR3: CASSLSRVYEQYF. The CDR3 region has the DNA TGTGCCAGCAGCTTATCCCGCGTCTACGAGCAGTACTTC.

The gene calls are TRBV5-8 and TRBJ1-5, with TRBD1 as a possible D gene (5 bases). Trimming removed 4 bases from V and 0 bases from J, with 8 bases in between. The length of the CDR3 is 14 residues. CDR1 is SGHTS and CDR2 is YDEGEE in the germline V gene. Here the CDR3 reads CASSRGDSNQPQHF. CDR3 DNA sequence: TGTGCCAGCAGCCGGGGGGATAGCAATCAGCCCCAGCATTTT.

This chain links TRBV5-1 with TRBJ1-2; D is possibly TRBD1 (6 bases). The CDR3 contains 13 residues. Germline CDR1 reads SGHRS; CDR2 reads YFSETQ. V was clipped by 5 bases and J by 6 bases, with 14 bases between them. The CDR3 here is CASRRGRGDGYTF. The CDR3 DNA reads TGCGCCAGCAGGAGAGGCAGGGGAGATGGCTACACCTTC. Full variable domain (remainder filled in from reference TRBV5-1 and TRBJ1-2): KAGVTQTPRYLIKTRGQQVTLSCSPISGHRSVSWYQQTPGQGLQFLFEYFSETQRNKGNFPGRFSGRQFSNSRSEMNVSTLELGDSALYLCASRRGRGDGYTFGSGTRLTVV.

This clone has only one observation. The chain recombines TRBV5-8 with TRBJ1-3, with 7 positions matching TRBD1. This CDR3 spans 13 amino acids. J lost 3 bases, V lost 7 bases, and 4 bases had no gene match. The germline gives CDR1 SGHTS, CDR2 YDEGEE. CDR3 DNA sequence: TGTGCCAGCGATAGACAGGGTGGAAACACCATATATTTT. It codes for CASDRQGGNTIYF. The full variable domain, rest sourced from reference TRBV5-8 and TRBJ1-3, is EAGVTQSPTHLIKTRGQQATLRCSPISGHTSVYWYQQALGLGLQFLLWYDEGEERNRGNFPPRFSGRQFPNYSSELNVNALELEDSALYLCASDRQGGNTIYFGEGSWLTVV.

This clone was found a few times. The rearrangement links TRBV4-1 to TRBJ2-5; the match to TRBD2 covers 7 bases. Germline values: CDR1 MGHRA, CDR2 YSYEKL. V shed 3 bases and J 3 bases; nucleotides not matched to a gene: 10. The CDR3 is 16 residues long. The CDR3 region has the DNA TGCGCCAGCAGCCATGGGGGAATGCGGGGGAAAGAGACCCAGTACTTC. As protein: CASSHGGMRGKETQYF.

The chain employs TRBV29-1 and TRBJ2-3; 7 bases map to TRBD2. V lost 1 base to trimming and J lost 10 bases; unmatched junction nucleotides: 5. The CDR3 runs to 12 residues. The germline CDR1 and CDR2 sequences are SQVTM and ANQGSEA. The chain's CDR3 is CSVEGREWAQYF. The CDR3 bases are TGCAGCGTTGAAGGGCGGGAGTGGGCGCAGTATTTT.

This clone was seen only a few times. The chain employs TRBV11-2 and TRBJ2-5; D is ambiguous. Between the trimmed V and J ends, which lost 4 bases and 5 bases, there was a span of 14 bases. This CDR3 contains 14 residues. The germline V gene encodes CDR1 SGHAT and CDR2 FQNNGV. The CDR3, as DNA: TGTGCCAGCAGCTCAGTGGTCGGGTTGGAGACCCAGTACTTC. It encodes CASSSVVGLETQYF.

This clone was recorded a few times. This sequence joins TRBV12-5 and TRBJ1-5, with D hard to call. CDR3 length equals 13 residues. CDR1 is LGHNT and CDR2 is FRNRAP in the germline V gene. Trimming pared 1 base from V and 9 bases from J, leaving 10 bases between. The CDR3 reads CASGLAENRPQHF. Written as DNA, the CDR3 is TGTGCTAGTGGTTTGGCTGAAAATAGGCCCCAGCATTTT.

This clone was detected once. The gene calls are TRBV7-2 and TRBJ2-5; D possibly corresponds to TRBD2 (7 bases). Trimming pared 3 bases from V and 7 bases from J, leaving 9 bases between. Germline loops: CDR1 SGHTA, CDR2 FQGNSA. This CDR3 has 12 residues. The CDR3 DNA reads as TGTGCCAGCAGCTTGGGAGGGGGGACCCAGTACTTC. Amino acids: CASSLGGGTQYF.

There are a few counts of this clone. The chain couples TRBV19 to TRBJ2-4; 10 nucleotides line up with TRBD2. Per the germline V gene, CDR1 is LNHDA and CDR2 is SQIVND (reference sequence). This CDR3 contains 16 residues. With 6 bases clipped from V and 5 bases from J, the junction kept 10 bases outside the gene matches. The CDR3 protein is CASSAPRSGGQNIQYF. The CDR3 DNA reads TGTGCCAGTAGCGCTCCCCGTAGCGGGGGGCAAAACATTCAGTACTTC.

The V call is TRBV15, the J call TRBJ2-3, with 8 bases lining up with TRBD1. The CDR3 is made up of 18 amino acids. CDR1 is LNHNV, CDR2 YYDKDF, per germline (reference sequence). The V gene end was trimmed by 5 bases and the J gene end by 0 bases; junction bases not matched to a gene: 13. The CDR3 sequence: CATSRGQGVFSSTDTQYF. CDR3 nucleotides: TGTGCCACCAGCCGCGGACAGGGCGTTTTCTCTAGCACAGATACGCAGTATTTT.

The chain employs TRBV6-5 and TRBJ1-1, with D perhaps TRBD1 (6 bases). The ends were cut back, 5 bases at V and 1 base at J, with 14 bases in the middle. The CDR3 has 15 residues. Per germline, CDR1 MNHEY and CDR2 SVGAGI. The CDR3 bases are TGTGCCAGCAGTCGATCCGGGACACCGAACACTGAAGCTTTCTTT. This encodes CASSRSGTPNTEAFF.